The 3 T cell receptor beta chains given below trace back to one sample, sequenced in a study of CD8+CD57+ T cells in acquired aplastic anemia. The use of genomic DNA as template underpinned the TCR beta VDJ and CDR3 profiling. TCRdb processed the reads anew with MiXCR; each CDR3 protein has one entry. The sample records 350,000 to 450,000 distinct CDR3 sequences, roughly 68% being singletons. What was sequenced was sorted CD4+, CD8+, or CD8+CD57+ T cells (not recorded which) from PBMCs. The receptors come from a human donor in good health, serving as a control.

In its sample, this clonotype was seen many times. The rearrangement joins TRBV29-1 to TRBJ1-1, with D unresolved. V was clipped by 0 bases and J by 1 base, with 9 bases between them. The germline CDR1 and CDR2 sequences are SQVTM and ANQGSEA. This CDR3 region has 14 residues. The CDR3 is CSVEDPRRNTEAFF. CDR3 in DNA: TGCAGCGTTGAAGATCCCAGGAGGAACACTGAAGCTTTCTTT.

Points on this clonotype: Relative to the germline gene, one junction end is altered; a read error may explain this. The chain combines TRBV19 with TRBJ2-5, with D tentatively TRBD2 (7 bases). This CDR3 has 14 residues. Germline V gene lookup returns CDR1 LNHDA and CDR2 SQIVND (reference sequence). In DNA form, the CDR3 reads TGTGCCAGTAGCCCGGGCCAGGGGCGGGAGAGCCACACCTTC. It is translated as CASSPGQGRESHTF. Using reference TRBV19 and TRBJ2-5 for the parts outside the CDR3, the full variable domain is DGGITQSPKYLFRKEGQNVTLSCEQNLNHDAMYWYRQDPGQGLRLIYYSQIVNDFQKGDIAEGYSVSREKKESFPLTVTSAQKNPTAFYLCASSPGQGRESHTFGPGTRLLVL.

The chain is built from TRBV7-8 and TRBJ2-6; the D is unclear. V lost 6 bases and J lost 4, with 10 bases in between. Germline CDR1 and CDR2: SGHVS and FQNEAQ. The CDR3 has 14 amino acids. The DNA for the CDR3 is TGTGCCAGCAGTCAAACGGTGGGGGCCAACGTCCTGACTTTC. Its translation: CASSQTVGANVLTF. Based on the CDR3 plus reference TRBV7-8 and TRBJ2-6, the full variable domain is GAGVSQSPRYKVAKRGQDVALRCDPISGHVSLFWYQQALGQGPEFLTYFQNEAQLDKSGLPSDRFFAERPEGSVSTLKIQRTQQEDSAVYLCASSQTVGANVLTFGAGSRLTVL.